This TCR beta chain was captured by sequencing in a study of blood T cell repertoires in COVID-19. Study information: Sites in the United States, Italy and Spain provided acute and convalescent COVID-19 samples. The cDNA or gDNA used as material had been derived from T cells, B-cell-depleted T cells, or PBMCs.

Germline CDR1 is KGHSH and CDR2 is LQKENI. J was trimmed by 8 bases and V by 2 bases; bases with no gene match: 5. CDR3 size: 14 residues. Original methodology: Estimates of nucleated cell counts were drawn from the amplification of reference gene primers. Sequenced by immunoSEQ multiplex PCR; TCRdb stores in-frame clones only, minus some. V, J and clone size reflect that table, while D and trimming were determined from the DNA. The data contain fewer than 60,000 clones, about 87% of them singletons. This chain uses TRBV18 with TRBJ2-1, with 8 bases identical to TRBD2. This sequence originates from a human donor with active COVID-19. The donor label of this sample is uncertain. The specimen sequenced was peripheral blood. CDR3 in amino acids: CASSPTGTRDEQFF. In DNA, the CDR3 is TGTGCCAGCTCACCAACAGGGACTAGGGATGAGCAGTTCTTC.